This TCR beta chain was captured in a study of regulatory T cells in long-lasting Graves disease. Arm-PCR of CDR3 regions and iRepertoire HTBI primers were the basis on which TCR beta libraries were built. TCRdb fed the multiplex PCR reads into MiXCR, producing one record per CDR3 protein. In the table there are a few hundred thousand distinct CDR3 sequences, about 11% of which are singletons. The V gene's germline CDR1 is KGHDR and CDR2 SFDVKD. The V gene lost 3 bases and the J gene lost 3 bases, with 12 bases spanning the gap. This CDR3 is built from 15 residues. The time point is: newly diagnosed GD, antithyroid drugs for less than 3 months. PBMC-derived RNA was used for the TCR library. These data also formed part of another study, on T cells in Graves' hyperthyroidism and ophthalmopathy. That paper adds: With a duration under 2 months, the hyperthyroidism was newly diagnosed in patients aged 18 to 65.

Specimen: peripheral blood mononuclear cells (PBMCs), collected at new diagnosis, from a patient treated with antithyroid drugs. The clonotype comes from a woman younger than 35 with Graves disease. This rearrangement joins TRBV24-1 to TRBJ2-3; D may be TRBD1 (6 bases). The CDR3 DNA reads TGTGCCACCAGTGATCAGGGACAAGGGACAGATACGCAGTATTTT. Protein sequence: CATSDQGQGTDTQYF.